Shown below are 18 T cell receptor beta chains from a single sample sequenced in a study of blood T cell repertoires in COVID-19. Sequenced by immunoSEQ multiplex PCR; TCRdb stores in-frame clones only, minus some. Of around 330,000 clones listed, around 88% were seen once; the top ten hold 1.5% to 2%. The sequenced material came from peripheral blood. The receptors originated from a woman aged 25 to 39 with COVID-19, enrolled during active disease.

V and J are TRBV5-1 and TRBJ2-1; D unresolved. The germline V gene encodes CDR1 SGHRS and CDR2 YFSETQ. The V and J ends lost 5 bases and 8 bases respectively, with 14 bases between them. The CDR3 is 13 amino acids. The DNA of the CDR3 is TGCGCCAGCAGTGGCACCAACCGGGATGAGCAGTTCTTC. Translating gives CASSGTNRDEQFF.

The chain uses TRBV1 and TRBJ2-7; TRBD2 was called by the table and not checked on the DNA. TRBV1 is a pseudogene segment. This CDR3 spans 16 amino acids. CDR3 region: CTSIGKGLAVSYEQYV. Written as DNA, the CDR3 is TGCACCAGCATCGGAAAAGGACTAGCAGTCTCCTACGAGCAGTACGTC.

The chain links TRBV28 to TRBJ1-5; TRBD1 aligns across 9 bases. The CDR3 spans 15 residues. Looked up from germline, CDR1 is MDHEN and CDR2 is SYDVKM. Germline trimming cut 5 bases from V and 9 bases from J; bases unmatched to any gene: 11. DNA of the CDR3: TGTGCCAGCAGTCTCCCGGGACAGGGCGTCGCGCCCCAGCATTTT. Translation gives CASSLPGQGVAPQHF.

This chain connects TRBV19 to TRBJ1-5; tentatively, D is TRBD1 (5 bases). The CDR3 extends over 15 amino acids. Germline V gives CDR1 LNHDA, CDR2 SQIVND (reference sequence). V was pared by 5 bases and J by 7 bases, with 18 bases between. The CDR3 loop is CASSPLGQGIQPQHF. In nucleotides, the CDR3 is TGTGCCAGTAGTCCCCTAGGGCAGGGAATCCAGCCCCAGCATTTT.

The V call is TRBV19, the J call TRBJ1-2, with D possibly matching TRBD1 (6 bases). CDR1 and CDR2 (germline): LNHDA, SQIVND (reference sequence). CDR3 length: 13 amino acids. The V end lost 4 bases, the J end lost 2 bases, and 8 bases lay between the germline ends. CDR3 loop: CASSTDRNYGYTF. CDR3 nucleotides: TGTGCCAGTAGTACCGACAGGAACTATGGCTACACCTTC. Combining the CDR3 with reference TRBV19 and TRBJ1-2 gives the whole variable domain DGGITQSPKYLFRKEGQNVTLSCEQNLNHDAMYWYRQDPGQGLRLIYYSQIVNDFQKGDIAEGYSVSREKKESFPLTVTSAQKNPTAFYLCASSTDRNYGYTFGSGTRLTVV.

The V call is TRBV7-3, the J call TRBJ2-3, with 9 bases that match TRBD2. The CDR3 consists of 17 residues. V lost 1 base, J lost 2 bases, and 7 bases stayed unmatched. Germline V gene data show CDR1 as SGHTA and CDR2 as FQGTGA. In nucleotides, the CDR3 is TGTGCCAGCAGCTTAAACCCAGCGGGGGGCCTCACAGATACGCAGTATTTT. Translation gives CASSLNPAGGLTDTQYF.

V usage is TRBV3-1 (or the pseudogene TRBV3-2) and J usage is TRBJ1-2, with D uncertain. Germline V gene data show CDR1 as LGHDT and CDR2 as YNNKEL (reference sequence). Trimming pared 3 bases from V and 7 bases from J, leaving 6 bases between. There are 11 residues in the CDR3. CDR3 protein: CASSHNGGYTF. CDR3 sequence (DNA): TGTGCCAGCAGCCACAACGGTGGCTACACCTTC.

The genes are TRBV2 and TRBJ1-4, with 11 positions matching TRBD1. CDR3 length equals 13 residues. Germline CDR1 and CDR2: SNHLY and FYNNEI. V lost 8 bases and J lost 7; bases outside the gene matches: 3. The CDR3 region has the DNA TGTGCCAGCCGCGGGACAGGGGGTGAAAAACTGTTTTTT. As protein: CASRGTGGEKLFF.

This clone was observed a single time. CDR3 coding DNA: TGCGCCAGCAGCACGGGGACAAATAATTCACCCCTCCACTTT. It is translated as CASSTGTNNSPLHF. The chain is built from TRBV4-1 and TRBJ1-6, with TRBD1 as a possible D gene (6 bases). This CDR3 contains 14 residues. CDR1 is MGHRA and CDR2 is YSYEKL in the germline V gene. V gave up 5 bases and J gave up 5 bases, with 10 bases separating them.

The chain has TRBV5-6 and TRBJ2-2; TRBD1 might be the D (5 bases). Germline-derived CDR1 and CDR2 are SGHDT and YYEEEE. The CDR3 covers 14 residues. V was shortened by 1 base and J by 5 bases, with 9 bases between the two germline ends. The CDR3 coding sequence is TGTGCCAGCAGCTTGTCAGGGATTACCGGGGAGCTGTTTTTT. Translating gives CASSLSGITGELFF.

The chain recombines TRBV6-6 with TRBJ2-7; 7 nucleotides align to TRBD1. Looked up from germline, CDR1 is MNHNY and CDR2 is SVGAGI (reference sequence). CDR3 length equals 14 residues. V lost 6 bases and J lost 2; bases outside the gene matches: 7. CDR3 protein: CASRLGQEPYEQYF. Here the CDR3 DNA reads TGTGCCAGCAGACTCGGACAGGAACCCTACGAGCAGTACTTC.

The rearrangement uses TRBV2 and TRBJ1-1, with D tentatively TRBD1 (6 bases). Trimming left V 8 bases short and J 0 bases short, with 13 bases between. The CDR3 has 14 residues. Per the germline V gene, CDR1 is SNHLY and CDR2 is FYNNEI. For the CDR3, the DNA is TGTGCCAGCGTCCTGGACAGCATGAACACTGAAGCTTTCTTT. Its translation is CASVLDSMNTEAFF.

The rearrangement joins TRBV7-9 to TRBJ1-3; D might be TRBD1 (6 bases). The CDR3 totals 16 residues. Germline V gives CDR1 SEHNR, CDR2 FQNEAQ (reference sequence). V was pared by 5 bases and J by 7 bases, with 21 bases between. The CDR3 sequence: CASSPLGQSLRNTIYF. The CDR3 DNA reads as TGTGCCAGCAGCCCCCTCGGACAGTCTCTCCGGAACACCATATATTTT. Using reference TRBV7-9 and TRBJ1-3 for the parts outside the CDR3, the full variable domain is DTGVSQNPRHKITKRGQNVTFRCDPISEHNRLYWYRQTLGQGPEFLTYFQNEAQLEKSRLLSDRFSAERPKGSFSTLEIQRTEQGDSAMYLCASSPLGQSLRNTIYFGEGSWLTVV.

CDR3 protein: CASSKQTGQGFNYGYTF. CDR3 DNA sequence: TGTGCCAGCAGCAAACAGACAGGACAGGGGTTCAACTATGGCTACACCTTC. The chain links TRBV7-2 to TRBJ1-2, with 9 nucleotides matching TRBD1. V lost 5 bases and J lost 2; bases outside the gene matches: 12. Per germline, CDR1 SGHTA and CDR2 FQGNSA. The CDR3 length is 17 residues.

The count of this clone is one. This rearrangement joins TRBV12-3 or TRBV12-4 to TRBJ2-2; unclear D gene. This CDR3 has 12 residues. Trimming left V 2 bases short and J 7 bases short, with 5 bases between. DNA for the CDR3: TGTGCCAGCAGTTTACCCAGCGGGGAGCTGTTTTTT. Translation gives CASSLPSGELFF.

This clone was observed once. The chain links TRBV6-2 or TRBV6-3 to TRBJ2-1; 10 bases map to TRBD2. Losses at the gene ends were 5 bases for V and 6 bases for J; bases not matched to a gene: 10. Germline assignment: CDR1 MNHEY and CDR2 SVGEGT. There are 16 residues in the CDR3. CDR3 sequence: CASSASSSGGSNEQFF. The CDR3 coding sequence is TGTGCCAGCAGTGCCTCTTCTAGCGGGGGAAGCAATGAGCAGTTCTTC.

This sequence joins TRBV13 and TRBJ2-7; 7 bases map to TRBD1. Germline CDR1 PRHDT, CDR2 FYEKMQ (reference sequence). This CDR3 is 14 amino acids long. With 0 bases clipped from V and 6 bases from J, the junction kept 5 bases outside the gene matches. CDR3 sequence reads: CASSLGTGPVEQYV. The CDR3 DNA reads as TGTGCCAGCAGCTTAGGGACAGGGCCCGTCGAGCAGTACGTC.

DNA of the CDR3: TGTGCCAGTAGCCGGGGGGAATACAATGAGCAGTTCTTC. It yields the protein CASSRGEYNEQFF. V gene TRBV19 combines with J gene TRBJ2-1, with 7 bases matching TRBD2. From germline, CDR1 is LNHDA and CDR2 SQIVND (reference sequence). This CDR3 has 13 residues. With V trimmed by 6 bases and J by 4 bases, 3 bases remained unmatched. The complete variable domain, with remaining parts taken from reference TRBV19 and TRBJ2-1, reads DGGITQSPKYLFRKEGQNVTLSCEQNLNHDAMYWYRQDPGQGLRLIYYSQIVNDFQKGDIAEGYSVSREKKESFPLTVTSAQKNPTAFYLCASSRGEYNEQFFGPGTRLTVL.